Listed below are T cell receptor beta chains from one sample, sequenced in a study of cytomegalovirus exposure and HLA in healthy donors. Some clones are missing from TCRdb's copy, which holds only in-frame ones; the method was immunoSEQ multiplex PCR. The data hold under 250,000 clones, with 70% to 80% observed a single time. The sequencing input was PBMCs. These receptors all come from a male donor in good health and CMV-seronegative. CDR3s include the opening cysteine and the closing phenylalanine or tryptophan. Each record gives: J gene, D gene, clone size, V gene, CDR3 DNA, CDR3 protein. The D gene is left open where the match is weak. Rows may omit the clone size; those that give it use once, few, many or a size class.

TRBJ2-7 TRBD1 few TRBV5-6 TGTGCCAGCAGCTTCTGGGGACAGGGCTACTACGAGCAGTACTTC CASSFWGQGYYEQYF
TRBJ2-4 TRBD2 NA TRBV27 TGTGCCAGGGAGGGGCTAGCGGAATCGCTAGCCAAAAACATTCAGTACTTC CAREGLAESLAKNIQYF
TRBJ2-1 TRBD2 NA TRBV2 TGTGCCAGCCTGACCCTTGGGACTAGCGGGTTAAGCTCCTACAATGAGCAGTTCTTC CASLTLGTSGLSSYNEQFF
TRBJ2-1 TRBD1 NA TRBV10-2 TGCGCCAGCAGTGAGACAGGGGGCTCCTACAATGAGCAGTTCTTC CASSETGGSYNEQFF
TRBJ2-3 TRBD2 NA TRBV10-1 TGCGCCAGCAGGGCTAGCGGGAGGTTAGATACGCAGTATTTT CASRASGRLDTQYF
TRBJ2-2 TRBD2 NA TRBV27 TGTGCCAGCAGTATTAAACCGGGACTAGCGGGAAGCTTCTGGGAGCTGTTTTTT CASSIKPGLAGSFWELFF
TRBJ2-7 NA once TRBV28 TGTGCCAGCAGTTCCCCCCTAGGGAGCGGTGAATCCTACGAGCAGTACTTC CASSSPLGSGESYEQYF
TRBJ2-3 NA NA TRBV4-1 TGCGCCAGCAGCCACCCGGGTTCAGATACGCAGTATTTT CASSHPGSDTQYF
TRBJ2-1 TRBD1 NA TRBV7-6 TGTGCCAGCAGCTTACGAACAGGGGGGTATGAGCAGTTCTTC CASSLRTGGYEQFF
TRBJ2-2 TRBD2 few TRBV5-1 TGCGCCAGCAGACTAGCGGTCACCGGGGAGCTGTTTTTT CASRLAVTGELFF
TRBJ2-7 TRBD1 once TRBV2 TGTGCCAGTAAAGGACAGGGGGTAGTTTCCGAGCAGTACTTC CASKGQGVVSEQYF
TRBJ2-1 NA NA TRBV4-2 TGTGCCAGCAGCCTCACCTTAGACAATGAGCAGTTCTTC CASSLTLDNEQFF
TRBJ1-4 NA NA TRBV29-1 TGCAGCGTGTCGGGGGGATTTAATGAAAAACTGTTTTTT CSVSGGFNEKLFF
TRBJ2-7 TRBD1 NA TRBV27 TGTGCCAGCAGCCGCACCCGACAGGGGGTAGCCACCTACGAGCAGTACTTC CASSRTRQGVATYEQYF
TRBJ2-3 TRBD1 NA TRBV10-1 TGCGCCAGCAGTGGCCGGGACAGGGGCTTAGATACGCAGTATTTT CASSGRDRGLDTQYF
TRBJ2-3 NA NA TRBV6-6 TGTGCCAGCAGTTATAGCCGTCCTAGCACAGATACGCAGTATTTT CASSYSRPSTDTQYF
TRBJ1-5 TRBD1 few TRBV6-5 TGTGCCAGCAGGAAGACAGGGCTCAATCAGCCCCAGCATTTT CASRKTGLNQPQHF
TRBJ1-4 NA NA TRBV2 TGTGCCAGCACCTCAGGGCGCGGACAGTCCGCAACTAATGAAAAACTGTTTTTT CASTSGRGQSATNEKLFF
TRBJ1-4 NA NA TRBV4-1 TGCGCCAGCAGCCTGTCCAGAAATGAAAAACTGTTTTTT CASSLSRNEKLFF
TRBJ1-1 NA NA TRBV10-1 TGCGCCAGCAGTCAGGTCTCCCCCGTGACGTCCTCGAACACTGAAGCTTTCTTT CASSQVSPVTSSNTEAFF
TRBJ2-3 NA NA TRBV11-2 TGTGCCAGCAGCTTTAGACCCGGGGATACGCAGTATTTT CASSFRPGDTQYF
TRBJ1-2 NA few TRBV6-1 TGTGCCAGCAATGGGGGGATCGGCTACACCTTC CASNGGIGYTF
TRBJ1-2 TRBD1 NA TRBV19 TGTGCCAGTAGGATCCACGATCTAAAAGGCGGGACAGGCCAGGGAAACTATGGCTACACCTTC CASRIHDLKGGTGQGNYGYTF
TRBJ2-7 NA NA TRBV5-1 TGCGCCAGCAGCTTGCAGGGCCGAGCCTACGAGCAGTACTTC CASSLQGRAYEQYF
TRBJ1-5 NA NA TRBV28 TGTGCCAGCAGTTACACCGGGACACTTAGCAATCAGCCCCAGCATTTT CASSYTGTLSNQPQHF
TRBJ2-5 NA NA TRBV5-5 TGTGCCAGCAGCTTGGCCAGGGTACAAGAGACCCAGTACTTC CASSLARVQETQYF
TRBJ2-1 TRBD1 NA TRBV7-3 TGTGCCAGCAGCCACCACAGGGGCGAATTCAATGAGCAGTTCTTC CASSHHRGEFNEQFF
TRBJ2-3 TRBD2 once TRBV7-2 TGTGCCAGCAGCATCGACCCCCGCGGGAGACGTATGACAGATACGCAGTATTTT CASSIDPRGRRMTDTQYF
TRBJ2-5 NA NA TRBV7-7 TGTGCTAGCAGCTTAACAGACCAAGAGACCCAGTACTTC CASSLTDQETQYF
TRBJ2-1 TRBD1 NA TRBV10-2 TGCGCCAGCAGTGAACCGACAGGGAAACCCCACAATGAGCAGTTCTTC CASSEPTGKPHNEQFF